This T cell receptor beta chain was captured by sequencing in a study of blood T cell repertoires in COVID-19. Study overall: The cDNA or gDNA used as material had been derived from T cells, B-cell-depleted T cells, or PBMCs.

Enrollment of patients from Seattle took place during active infection, with longitudinal follow-up. Methods used by the authors: The assay estimated nucleated cells by amplifying reference gene primers. Clones were sequenced by immunoSEQ multiplex PCR, and TCRdb holds only the in-frame ones, with some missing. V, J and clone size are those of that table, while D and trimming were read from the DNA. The data show 200,000 to 300,000 clones, about 87% seen once. The CDR3 is 15 amino acids. With V trimmed by 3 bases and J by 4 bases, 8 bases remained unmatched. CDR1 is MNHNS, CDR2 SASEGT, per germline. The TCR comes from a woman aged 60 to 75 with COVID-19, enrolled during active disease. The gene calls are TRBV6-1 and TRBJ1-2, with TRBD1 matching 7 bases. Sequencing was carried out using peripheral blood. CDR3 sequence (DNA): TGTGCCAGCAGTGACGCGGGACAGACCCTCTATGGCTACACCTTC. Translated: CASSDAGQTLYGYTF.